The present T cell receptor beta chain was sequenced within a study of T cell responses to AZD1222 COVID-19 vaccine. Sequenced by immunoSEQ multiplex PCR; TCRdb stores in-frame clones only, minus some. Of 90,000 to 120,000 clones in the sample, roughly nine tenths were seen once. On this clone: Antigen: not known.

Whole-study results and caveats: Donors in the cohort were predominantly white British and more often female, and clonal diversity was possibly underestimated. Once two AZD1222 doses were given, Spike-specific TCR breadth and depth went up.

Germline V gene data show CDR1 as SGHNT and CDR2 as YYREEE (reference sequence). J gave up 5 bases and V 6 bases, and 9 bases lay outside the gene matches. The CDR3 spans 14 residues. The clonotype was recovered from an adult who received the AZD1222 COVID-19 vaccine. V usage is TRBV5-4 and J usage is TRBJ1-2, with TRBD1 matching 8 bases. Sequenced material: peripheral blood, taken 28 days after the second AZD1222 dose. This CDR3 reads CASTTTGVFYGYTF. CDR3 DNA: TGTGCCAGCACCACGACAGGGGTGTTTTATGGCTACACCTTC.